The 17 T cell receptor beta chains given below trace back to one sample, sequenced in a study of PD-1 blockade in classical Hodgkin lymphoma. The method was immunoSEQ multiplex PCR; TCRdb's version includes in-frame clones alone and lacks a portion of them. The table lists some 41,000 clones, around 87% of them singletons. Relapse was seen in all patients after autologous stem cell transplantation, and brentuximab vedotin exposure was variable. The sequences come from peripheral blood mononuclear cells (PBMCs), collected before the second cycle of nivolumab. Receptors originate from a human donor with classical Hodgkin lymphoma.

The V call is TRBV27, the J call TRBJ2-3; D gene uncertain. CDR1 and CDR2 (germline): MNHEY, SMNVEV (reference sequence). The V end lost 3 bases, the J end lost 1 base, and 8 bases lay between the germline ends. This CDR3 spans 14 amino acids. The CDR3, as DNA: TGTGCCAGCAGTTTCGTAGGCCGCACAGATACGCAGTATTTT. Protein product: CASSFVGRTDTQYF.

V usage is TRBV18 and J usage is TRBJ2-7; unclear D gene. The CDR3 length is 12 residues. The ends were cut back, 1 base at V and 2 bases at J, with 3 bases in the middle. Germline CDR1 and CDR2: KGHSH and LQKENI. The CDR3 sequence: CASSPRAYEQYF. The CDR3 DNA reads TGTGCCAGCTCACCACGGGCCTACGAGCAGTACTTC.

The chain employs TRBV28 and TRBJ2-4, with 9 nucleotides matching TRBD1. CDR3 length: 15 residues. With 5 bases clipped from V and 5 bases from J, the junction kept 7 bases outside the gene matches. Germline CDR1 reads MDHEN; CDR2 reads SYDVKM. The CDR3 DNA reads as TGTGCCAGCAGTGTCTTTCGGACAGGGGAAAACATTCAGTACTTC. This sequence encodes CASSVFRTGENIQYF.

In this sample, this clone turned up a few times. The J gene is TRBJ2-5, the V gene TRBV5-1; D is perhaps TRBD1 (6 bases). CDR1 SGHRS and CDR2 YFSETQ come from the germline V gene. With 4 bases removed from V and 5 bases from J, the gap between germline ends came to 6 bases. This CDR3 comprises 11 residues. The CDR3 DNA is TGCGCCAGCAGCACAGGGGAGACCCAGTACTTC. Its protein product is CASSTGETQYF. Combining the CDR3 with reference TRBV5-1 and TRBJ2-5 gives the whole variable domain KAGVTQTPRYLIKTRGQQVTLSCSPISGHRSVSWYQQTPGQGLQFLFEYFSETQRNKGNFPGRFSGRQFSNSRSEMNVSTLELGDSALYLCASSTGETQYFGPGTRLLVL.

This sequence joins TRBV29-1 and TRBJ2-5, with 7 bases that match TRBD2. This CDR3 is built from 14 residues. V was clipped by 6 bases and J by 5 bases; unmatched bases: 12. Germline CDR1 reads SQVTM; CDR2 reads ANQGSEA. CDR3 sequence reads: CSVSPRGSWETQYF. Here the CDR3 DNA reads TGCAGCGTCTCCCCTCGCGGGAGTTGGGAGACCCAGTACTTC.

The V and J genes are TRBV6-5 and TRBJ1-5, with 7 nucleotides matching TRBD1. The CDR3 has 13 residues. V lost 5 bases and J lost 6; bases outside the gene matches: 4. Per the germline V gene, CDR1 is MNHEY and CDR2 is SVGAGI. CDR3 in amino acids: CASSTGVAQPQHF. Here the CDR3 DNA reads TGTGCCAGCAGTACAGGGGTGGCTCAGCCCCAGCATTTT.

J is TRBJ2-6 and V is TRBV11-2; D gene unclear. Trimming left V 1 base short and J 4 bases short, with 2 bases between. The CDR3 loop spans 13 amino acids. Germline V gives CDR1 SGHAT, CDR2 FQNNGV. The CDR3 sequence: CASSLGGANVLTF. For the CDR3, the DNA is TGTGCCAGCAGCTTAGGAGGGGCCAACGTCCTGACTTTC.

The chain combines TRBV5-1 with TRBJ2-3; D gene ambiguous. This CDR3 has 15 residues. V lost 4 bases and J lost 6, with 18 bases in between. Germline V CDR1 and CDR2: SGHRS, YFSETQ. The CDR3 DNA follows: TGCGCCAGCAGCCTGCAGCCGGTTCCCAGCGATACGCAGTATTTT. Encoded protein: CASSLQPVPSDTQYF.

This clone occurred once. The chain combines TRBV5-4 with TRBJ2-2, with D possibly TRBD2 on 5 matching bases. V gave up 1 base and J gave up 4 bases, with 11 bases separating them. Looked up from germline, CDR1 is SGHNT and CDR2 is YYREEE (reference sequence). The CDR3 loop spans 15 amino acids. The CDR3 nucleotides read TGTGCCAGCAGCTTGAAGGGAGCGGCCACCGGGGAGCTGTTTTTT. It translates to CASSLKGAATGELFF.

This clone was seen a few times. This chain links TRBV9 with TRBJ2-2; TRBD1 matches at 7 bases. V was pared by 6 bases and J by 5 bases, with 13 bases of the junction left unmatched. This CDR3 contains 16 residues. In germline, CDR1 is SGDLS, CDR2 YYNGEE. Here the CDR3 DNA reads TGTGCCAGCACCCGCCAAGCAGTGACAGGGACCGGGGAGCTGTTTTTT. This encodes CASTRQAVTGTGELFF.

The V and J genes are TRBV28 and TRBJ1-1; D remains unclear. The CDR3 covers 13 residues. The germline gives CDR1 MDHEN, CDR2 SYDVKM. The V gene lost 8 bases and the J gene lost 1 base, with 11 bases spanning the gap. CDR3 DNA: TGTGCCAGCCGGACCCTCTCGAACACTGAAGCTTTCTTT. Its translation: CASRTLSNTEAFF. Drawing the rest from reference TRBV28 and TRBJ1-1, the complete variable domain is DVKVTQSSRYLVKRTGEKVFLECVQDMDHENMFWYRQDPGLGLRLIYFSYDVKMKEKGDIPEGYSVSREKKERFSLILESASTNQTSMYLCASRTLSNTEAFFGQGTRLTVV.

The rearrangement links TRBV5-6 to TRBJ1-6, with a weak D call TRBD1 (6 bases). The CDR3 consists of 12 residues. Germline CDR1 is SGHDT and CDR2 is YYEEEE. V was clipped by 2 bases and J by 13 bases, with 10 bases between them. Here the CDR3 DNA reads TGTGCCAGCAGCTTCACAGGGAGTCCCCTCCACTTT. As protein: CASSFTGSPLHF.

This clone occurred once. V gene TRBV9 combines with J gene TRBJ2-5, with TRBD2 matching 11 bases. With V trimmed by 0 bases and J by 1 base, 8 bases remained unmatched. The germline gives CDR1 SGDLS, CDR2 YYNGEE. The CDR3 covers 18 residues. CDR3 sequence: CASSVGLAGGRGQETQYF. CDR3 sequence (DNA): TGTGCCAGCAGCGTAGGCCTAGCGGGAGGTCGGGGCCAAGAGACCCAGTACTTC.

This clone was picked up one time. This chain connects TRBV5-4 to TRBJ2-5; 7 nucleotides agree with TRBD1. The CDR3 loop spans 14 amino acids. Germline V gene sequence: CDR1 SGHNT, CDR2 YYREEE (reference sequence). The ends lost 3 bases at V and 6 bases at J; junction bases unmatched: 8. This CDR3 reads CASSSRQGWKTQYF. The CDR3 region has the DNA TGTGCCAGCAGCTCCCGACAGGGCTGGAAGACCCAGTACTTC.

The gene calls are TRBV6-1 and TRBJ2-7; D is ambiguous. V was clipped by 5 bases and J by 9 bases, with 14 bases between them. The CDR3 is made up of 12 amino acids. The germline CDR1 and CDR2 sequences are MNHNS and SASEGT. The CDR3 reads CASSPPASRQYF. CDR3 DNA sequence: TGTGCCAGCAGTCCCCCCGCTTCGAGGCAGTACTTC.

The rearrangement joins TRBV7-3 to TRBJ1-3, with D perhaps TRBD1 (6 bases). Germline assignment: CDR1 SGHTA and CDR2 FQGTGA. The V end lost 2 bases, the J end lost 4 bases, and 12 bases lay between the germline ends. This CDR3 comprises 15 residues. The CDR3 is CASSLAGARGNTIYF. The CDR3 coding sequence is TGTGCCAGCAGCTTAGCGGGGGCGCGGGGAAACACCATATATTTT.

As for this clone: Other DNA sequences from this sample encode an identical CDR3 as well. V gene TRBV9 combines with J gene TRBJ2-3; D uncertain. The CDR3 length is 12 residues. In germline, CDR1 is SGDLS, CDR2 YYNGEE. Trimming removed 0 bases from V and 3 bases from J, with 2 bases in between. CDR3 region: CASSVGTDTQYF. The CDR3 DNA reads TGTGCCAGCAGCGTAGGGACAGATACGCAGTATTTT.